This is a list of T cell receptor beta chains from one sample in a study of blood T cell repertoires in COVID-19. The repertoire was sequenced with immunoSEQ multiplex PCR; TCRdb's copy has only in-frame clones and lacks some. In the table there are fewer than 250,000 clones, 75% to 85% of which are singletons. Material: peripheral blood. The receptor set was obtained from a woman in her 70s with acute or convalescent COVID-19. Each CDR3 is given with its conserved first and last residue. D genes are given only for firm matches. Expanded clones are given a class, and other clones once, few, many or no size at all.

j_gene: TRBJ1-6
abundance: few
d_gene: -
v_gene: TRBV4-2
CDR3aa: CASSQVQFSPRSPLHF
CDR3nt: TGTGCCAGCAGCCAAGTTCAGTTCTCACCCCGTTCACCCCTCCACTTT

j_gene: TRBJ1-3
abundance: -
d_gene: -
v_gene: TRBV10-3
CDR3aa: CAISDRGLRNTIYF
CDR3nt: TGTGCCATCAGTGATCGGGGACTTAGAAACACCATATATTTT

j_gene: TRBJ1-1
abundance: -
d_gene: TRBD1
v_gene: TRBV23-1
CDR3aa: CASSQNRGQSTEAFF
CDR3nt: TGCGCCAGCAGTCAAAACAGGGGGCAGAGCACTGAAGCTTTCTTT

j_gene: TRBJ2-7
abundance: -
d_gene: TRBD2
v_gene: TRBV7-2
CDR3aa: CASSLAGSGPYEQYF
CDR3nt: TGTGCCAGCAGCTTAGCCGGTAGCGGGCCCTACGAGCAGTACTTC

j_gene: TRBJ1-1
abundance: few
d_gene: -
v_gene: TRBV5-6
CDR3aa: CASSPGQIWDTEAFF
CDR3nt: TGTGCCAGCAGCCCCGGACAGATATGGGACACTGAAGCTTTCTTT

j_gene: TRBJ2-7
abundance: -
d_gene: -
v_gene: TRBV19
CDR3aa: CASSMSPLGEQYF
CDR3nt: TGTGCCAGTAGTATGAGCCCGCTCGGCGAGCAGTACTTC

j_gene: TRBJ2-5
abundance: once
d_gene: TRBD1
v_gene: TRBV19
CDR3aa: CATRVGGEETQYF
CDR3nt: TGTGCCACAAGGGTAGGGGGCGAAGAGACCCAGTACTTC

j_gene: TRBJ2-7
abundance: -
d_gene: TRBD2
v_gene: TRBV7-9
CDR3aa: CASSYIGGAPRDEQYF
CDR3nt: TGTGCCAGCAGCTACATCGGGGGGGCACCGAGGGACGAGCAGTACTTC

j_gene: TRBJ1-2
abundance: -
d_gene: TRBD1
v_gene: TRBV25-1
CDR3aa: CASSRTGAYGYTF
CDR3nt: TGTGCCAGCAGTAGGACAGGGGCCTATGGCTACACCTTC

j_gene: TRBJ1-3
abundance: few
d_gene: TRBD1
v_gene: TRBV7-8
CDR3aa: CASSRQGTGYTIYF
CDR3nt: TGTGCCAGCAGCCGACAGGGTACGGGCTACACCATATATTTT

j_gene: TRBJ1-1
abundance: few
d_gene: -
v_gene: TRBV4-3
CDR3aa: CASSQDHLQTNTEAFF
CDR3nt: TGCGCCAGCAGCCAAGATCATTTACAGACGAACACTGAAGCTTTCTTT

j_gene: TRBJ2-3
abundance: -
d_gene: -
v_gene: TRBV9
CDR3aa: CASSVAPGVLTDTQYF
CDR3nt: TGTGCCAGCAGCGTAGCTCCAGGGGTCCTCACAGATACGCAGTATTTT

j_gene: TRBJ1-3
abundance: -
d_gene: -
v_gene: TRBV6-6
CDR3aa: CASSSPSVDTIYF
CDR3nt: TGTGCCAGCAGTTCGCCCAGTGTGGACACCATATATTTT

j_gene: TRBJ2-1
abundance: -
d_gene: TRBD1
v_gene: TRBV7-8
CDR3aa: CASSPDRRISEQFF
CDR3nt: TGTGCCAGCAGCCCGGACAGGAGGATTAGTGAGCAGTTCTTC

j_gene: TRBJ1-2
abundance: -
d_gene: TRBD1
v_gene: TRBV6-5
CDR3aa: CASSYGQGRGYTF
CDR3nt: TGTGCCAGCAGTTACGGACAGGGGAGAGGCTACACCTTC

j_gene: TRBJ1-3
abundance: -
d_gene: -
v_gene: TRBV19
CDR3aa: CASAKKGVSGNTIYF
CDR3nt: TGTGCCAGTGCGAAAAAAGGGGTATCTGGAAACACCATATATTTT

j_gene: TRBJ1-1
abundance: -
d_gene: -
v_gene: TRBV12-3/TRBV12-4
CDR3aa: CASRWEGNTEAFF
CDR3nt: TGTGCCAGCAGGTGGGAGGGGAACACTGAAGCTTTCTTT

j_gene: TRBJ2-7
abundance: -
d_gene: TRBD1
v_gene: TRBV4-3
CDR3aa: CASSLSRDRGYEQYF
CDR3nt: TGCGCCAGCAGCCTTAGTCGGGACAGGGGATACGAGCAGTACTTC

j_gene: TRBJ1-1
abundance: -
d_gene: TRBD1
v_gene: TRBV5-1
CDR3aa: CASSPDRAGTEAFF
CDR3nt: TGCGCCAGCAGCCCGGACAGGGCGGGGACTGAAGCTTTCTTT

j_gene: TRBJ1-2
abundance: -
d_gene: -
v_gene: TRBV9
CDR3aa: CASSVGGEGNYGYTF
CDR3nt: TGTGCCAGCAGCGTGGGCGGGGAGGGTAACTATGGCTACACCTTC

j_gene: TRBJ1-3
abundance: -
d_gene: TRBD1
v_gene: TRBV4-2
CDR3aa: CASSQGRGPGNTIYF
CDR3nt: TGTGCCAGCAGCCAAGGCAGGGGGCCCGGAAACACCATATATTTT

j_gene: TRBJ2-7
abundance: -
d_gene: -
v_gene: TRBV27
CDR3aa: CASSLMAGAGNEQYF
CDR3nt: TGTGCCAGCAGTTTAATGGCAGGGGCTGGGAACGAGCAGTACTTC

j_gene: TRBJ1-2
abundance: -
d_gene: TRBD1
v_gene: TRBV7-2
CDR3aa: CASSLTRDSYYGYTF
CDR3nt: TGTGCCAGCAGTCTTACCCGGGACAGTTACTATGGCTACACCTTC

j_gene: TRBJ2-2
abundance: -
d_gene: -
v_gene: TRBV5-1
CDR3aa: CASSLAGSNTGELFF
CDR3nt: TGCGCCAGCAGCTTGGCAGGGTCGAACACCGGGGAGCTGTTTTTT

j_gene: TRBJ2-7
abundance: -
d_gene: TRBD2
v_gene: TRBV7-2
CDR3aa: CASSLVAGGGIEQYF
CDR3nt: TGTGCCAGCAGCTTAGTAGCGGGTGGGGGGATCGAGCAGTACTTC

j_gene: TRBJ2-2
abundance: -
d_gene: TRBD1
v_gene: TRBV19
CDR3aa: CASSNQGVNTGELFF
CDR3nt: TGTGCCAGTAGTAACCAGGGGGTTAACACCGGGGAGCTGTTTTTT

j_gene: TRBJ1-6
abundance: once
d_gene: TRBD1
v_gene: TRBV7-6
CDR3aa: CASSLVVGTVRNSPLHF
CDR3nt: TGTGCCAGCAGCTTAGTGGTCGGGACAGTTCGAAATTCACCCCTCCACTTT

j_gene: TRBJ1-1
abundance: -
d_gene: TRBD1
v_gene: TRBV7-9
CDR3aa: CASSLEPRGRRSEAFF
CDR3nt: TGTGCCAGCAGCTTAGAACCCAGGGGGCGGAGGTCTGAAGCTTTCTTT

j_gene: TRBJ1-2
abundance: -
d_gene: -
v_gene: TRBV7-2
CDR3aa: CASSLGQGISGYTF
CDR3nt: TGTGCCAGCAGCTTAGGGCAGGGGATCTCTGGCTACACCTTC

j_gene: TRBJ2-7
abundance: -
d_gene: -
v_gene: TRBV2
CDR3aa: CASSRQIPHEQYF
CDR3nt: TGTGCCAGCAGCAGACAGATTCCCCACGAGCAGTACTTC

j_gene: TRBJ1-2
abundance: -
d_gene: -
v_gene: TRBV2
CDR3aa: CASSPGRDNYGYTF
CDR3nt: TGTGCCAGCAGTCCAGGACGGGATAACTATGGCTACACCTTC

j_gene: TRBJ2-7
abundance: -
d_gene: -
v_gene: TRBV7-2
CDR3aa: CASSLSEYEQYF
CDR3nt: TGTGCCAGCAGCTTATCAGAATACGAGCAGTACTTC

j_gene: TRBJ2-4
abundance: -
d_gene: TRBD2
v_gene: TRBV5-4
CDR3aa: CATETSGAKNIQYF
CDR3nt: TGTGCCACCGAGACTAGCGGGGCCAAAAACATTCAGTACTTC

j_gene: TRBJ2-7
abundance: -
d_gene: TRBD2
v_gene: TRBV19
CDR3aa: CASSKTSGGVYEQYF
CDR3nt: TGTGCCAGTAGTAAGACTAGCGGGGGGGTCTACGAGCAGTACTTC

j_gene: TRBJ1-4
abundance: -
d_gene: -
v_gene: TRBV30
CDR3aa: CAWSVARDNEKLFF
CDR3nt: TGTGCCTGGAGTGTGGCCAGGGATAATGAAAAACTGTTTTTT

j_gene: TRBJ1-6
abundance: -
d_gene: -
v_gene: TRBV27
CDR3aa: CASRMKGNSPLHF
CDR3nt: TGTGCCAGCAGAATGAAGGGGAATTCACCCCTCCACTTT

j_gene: TRBJ1-2
abundance: -
d_gene: -
v_gene: TRBV5-6
CDR3aa: CASSLEVGVFENYGYTF
CDR3nt: TGTGCCAGCAGCTTGGAAGTAGGAGTTTTCGAAAACTATGGCTACACCTTC

j_gene: TRBJ1-2
abundance: -
d_gene: -
v_gene: TRBV7-8
CDR3aa: CASSSARVRVVYGYTF
CDR3nt: TGTGCCAGCAGCTCCGCCCGGGTGCGGGTAGTCTATGGCTACACCTTC

j_gene: TRBJ1-2
abundance: -
d_gene: -
v_gene: TRBV7-2
CDR3aa: CASSLVAGNNYGYTF
CDR3nt: TGTGCCAGCAGCTTAGTGGCGGGTAATAACTATGGCTACACCTTC

j_gene: TRBJ1-4
abundance: -
d_gene: -
v_gene: TRBV10-3
CDR3aa: CAISESRAPNEKLFF
CDR3nt: TGTGCCATCAGTGAGTCTCGAGCCCCTAATGAAAAACTGTTTTTT

j_gene: TRBJ1-1
abundance: -
d_gene: TRBD1
v_gene: TRBV27
CDR3aa: CASSFGTGMNTEAFF
CDR3nt: TGTGCCAGCAGTTTTGGGACAGGGATGAACACTGAAGCTTTCTTC

j_gene: TRBJ1-2
abundance: -
d_gene: TRBD1
v_gene: TRBV24-1
CDR3aa: CATSGTGNYGYTF
CDR3nt: TGTGCCACCAGCGGGACAGGCAACTATGGCTACACCTTC

j_gene: TRBJ2-5
abundance: -
d_gene: TRBD1
v_gene: TRBV4-3
CDR3aa: CASSQGQMEVETQYF
CDR3nt: TGCGCCAGCAGCCAGGGACAGATGGAAGTAGAGACCCAGTACTTC

j_gene: TRBJ2-2
abundance: -
d_gene: -
v_gene: TRBV4-3
CDR3aa: CASSPTTGEGFDTGELFF
CDR3nt: TGCGCCAGCAGCCCGACGACAGGGGAGGGATTCGACACCGGGGAGCTGTTTTTT

j_gene: TRBJ2-2
abundance: -
d_gene: TRBD1
v_gene: TRBV25-1
CDR3aa: CASSEPGTGGTGELFF
CDR3nt: TGTGCCAGCAGTGAGCCCGGGACAGGGGGCACCGGGGAGCTGTTTTTT

j_gene: TRBJ1-1
abundance: -
d_gene: TRBD1
v_gene: TRBV7-9
CDR3aa: CASSLGAGGVVGTEAFF
CDR3nt: TGTGCCAGCAGCTTAGGAGCAGGGGGCGTCGTCGGCACTGAAGCTTTCTTT

j_gene: TRBJ2-1
abundance: -
d_gene: TRBD1
v_gene: TRBV7-9
CDR3aa: CASSQDRANNEQFF
CDR3nt: TGTGCCAGCAGCCAGGACAGGGCTAACAATGAGCAGTTCTTC

j_gene: TRBJ1-2
abundance: -
d_gene: TRBD1
v_gene: TRBV5-1
CDR3aa: CASSLWTGEDGYTF
CDR3nt: TGCGCCAGCAGCCTTTGGACAGGGGAGGATGGCTACACCTTC

j_gene: TRBJ1-6
abundance: -
d_gene: TRBD1
v_gene: TRBV7-2
CDR3aa: CASSLGQGANSPLHF
CDR3nt: TGTGCCAGCAGCTTAGGGCAGGGGGCTAATTCACCCCTCCACTTT

j_gene: TRBJ1-1
abundance: few
d_gene: -
v_gene: TRBV6-5
CDR3aa: CASSSPGGFDTEAFF
CDR3nt: TGTGCCAGCAGTTCGCCTGGAGGGTTCGACACTGAAGCTTTCTTT